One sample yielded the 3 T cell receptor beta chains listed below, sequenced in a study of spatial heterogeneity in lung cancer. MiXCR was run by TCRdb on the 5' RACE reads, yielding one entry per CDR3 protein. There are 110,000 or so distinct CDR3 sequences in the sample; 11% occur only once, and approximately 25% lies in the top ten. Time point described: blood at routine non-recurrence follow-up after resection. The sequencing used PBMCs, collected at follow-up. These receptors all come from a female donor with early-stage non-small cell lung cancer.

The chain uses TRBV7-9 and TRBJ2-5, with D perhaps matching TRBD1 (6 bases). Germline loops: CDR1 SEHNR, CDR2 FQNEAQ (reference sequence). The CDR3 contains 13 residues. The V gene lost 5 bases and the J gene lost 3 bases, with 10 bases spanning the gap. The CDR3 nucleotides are TGTGCCAGCAGCCCCTGGACAGAAGAGACCCAGTACTTC. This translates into CASSPWTEETQYF.

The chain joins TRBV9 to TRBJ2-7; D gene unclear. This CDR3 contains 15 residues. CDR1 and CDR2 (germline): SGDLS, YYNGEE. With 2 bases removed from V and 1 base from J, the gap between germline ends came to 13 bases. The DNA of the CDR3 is TGTGCCAGCAGCGTTGGAGACGGTGCATCCTACGAGCAGTACTTC. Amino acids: CASSVGDGASYEQYF.

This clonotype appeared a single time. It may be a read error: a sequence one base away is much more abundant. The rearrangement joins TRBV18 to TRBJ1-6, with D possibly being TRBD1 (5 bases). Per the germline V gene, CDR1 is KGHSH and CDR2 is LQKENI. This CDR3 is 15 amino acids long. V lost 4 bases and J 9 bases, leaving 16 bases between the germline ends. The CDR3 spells CASSRTGASISPLHF. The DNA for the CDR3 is TGTGCCAGCTCACGGACCGGGGCTAGCATTTCACCCCTCCACTTT.